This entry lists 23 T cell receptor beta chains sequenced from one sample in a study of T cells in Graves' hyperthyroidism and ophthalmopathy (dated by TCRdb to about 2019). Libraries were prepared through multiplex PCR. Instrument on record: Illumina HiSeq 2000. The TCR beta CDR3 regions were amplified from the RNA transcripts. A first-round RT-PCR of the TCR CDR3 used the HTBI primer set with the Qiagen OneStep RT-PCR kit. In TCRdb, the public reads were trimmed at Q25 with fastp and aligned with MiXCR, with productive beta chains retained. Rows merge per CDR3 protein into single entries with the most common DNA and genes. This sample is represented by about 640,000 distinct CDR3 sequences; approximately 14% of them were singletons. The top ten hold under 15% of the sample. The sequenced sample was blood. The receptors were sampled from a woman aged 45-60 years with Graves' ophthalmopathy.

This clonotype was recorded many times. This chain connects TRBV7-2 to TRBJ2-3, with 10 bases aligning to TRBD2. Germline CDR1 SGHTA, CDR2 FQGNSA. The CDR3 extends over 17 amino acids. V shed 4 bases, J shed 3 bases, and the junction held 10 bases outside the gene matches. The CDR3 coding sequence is TGTGCCAGCAGCTCACGGACTAGCGGAAGTAGAACAGATACGCAGTATTTT. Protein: CASSSRTSGSRTDTQYF.

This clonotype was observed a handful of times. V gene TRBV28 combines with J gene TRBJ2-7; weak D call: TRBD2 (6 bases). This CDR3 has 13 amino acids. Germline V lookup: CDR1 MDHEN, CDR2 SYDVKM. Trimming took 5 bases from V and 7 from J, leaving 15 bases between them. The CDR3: CASSGVREREQYF. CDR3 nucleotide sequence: TGTGCCAGCAGTGGGGTTCGGGAGAGGGAGCAGTACTTC.

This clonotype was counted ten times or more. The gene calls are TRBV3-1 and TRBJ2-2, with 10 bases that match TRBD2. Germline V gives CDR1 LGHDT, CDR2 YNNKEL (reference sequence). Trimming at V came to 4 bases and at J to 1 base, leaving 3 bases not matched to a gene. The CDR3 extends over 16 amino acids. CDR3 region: CASSRTSGMNTGELFF. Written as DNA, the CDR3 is TGTGCCAGCAGCCGTACTAGCGGGATGAACACCGGGGAGCTGTTTTTT.

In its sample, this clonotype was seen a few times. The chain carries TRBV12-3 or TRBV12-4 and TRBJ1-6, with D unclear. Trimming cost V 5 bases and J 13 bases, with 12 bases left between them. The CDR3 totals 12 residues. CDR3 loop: CASSRARAPLHF. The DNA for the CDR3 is TGTGCCAGCAGTAGAGCCCGGGCCCCCCTCCACTTT.

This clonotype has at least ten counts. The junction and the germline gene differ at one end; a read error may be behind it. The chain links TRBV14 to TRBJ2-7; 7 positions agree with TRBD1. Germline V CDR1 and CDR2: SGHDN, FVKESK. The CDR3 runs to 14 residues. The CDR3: CASSARTGHYEQYF. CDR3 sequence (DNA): TGTGCCAGCAGCGCCCGGACAGGCCACTACGAGCAGTACTTT.

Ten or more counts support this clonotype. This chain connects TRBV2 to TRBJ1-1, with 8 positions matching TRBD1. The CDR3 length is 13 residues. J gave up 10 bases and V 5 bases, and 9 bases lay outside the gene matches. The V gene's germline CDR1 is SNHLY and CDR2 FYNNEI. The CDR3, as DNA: TGTGCCAGCAGTAGATGGACAGGGCTAGGAGCTTTCTTT. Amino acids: CASSRWTGLGAFF.

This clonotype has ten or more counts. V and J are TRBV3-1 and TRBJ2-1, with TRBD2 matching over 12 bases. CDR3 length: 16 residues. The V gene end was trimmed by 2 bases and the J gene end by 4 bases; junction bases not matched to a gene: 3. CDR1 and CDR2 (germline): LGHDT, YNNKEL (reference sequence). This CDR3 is CASSQTSGRQYNEQFF. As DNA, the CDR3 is TGTGCCAGCAGCCAAACTAGCGGGAGGCAGTACAATGAGCAGTTCTTC.

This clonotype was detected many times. The CDR3, as DNA: TGTGCCTGGAGTCGTCTGAGTGCGGGAGGGGCCGGCGGTGAAAAACTGTTTTTT. Translating it yields CAWSRLSAGGAGGEKLFF. The chain has TRBV30 and TRBJ1-4; weak D call: TRBD1 (5 bases). CDR1 and CDR2 from the germline V gene are GTSNPN and SVGIG (reference sequence). V dropped 2 bases and J dropped 7 bases, with 26 bases sitting between them. The CDR3 runs to 18 residues.

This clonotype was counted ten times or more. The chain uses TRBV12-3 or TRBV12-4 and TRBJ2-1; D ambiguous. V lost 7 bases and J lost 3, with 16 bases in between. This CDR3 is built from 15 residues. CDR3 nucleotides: TGTGCCAGCACCAGAAGGCAAACACGCTACAATGAGCAGTTCTTC. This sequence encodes CASTRRQTRYNEQFF.

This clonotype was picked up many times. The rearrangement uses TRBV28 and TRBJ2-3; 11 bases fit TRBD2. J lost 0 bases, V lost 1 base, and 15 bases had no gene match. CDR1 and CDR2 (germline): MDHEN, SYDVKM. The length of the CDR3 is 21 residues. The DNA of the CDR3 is TGTGCCAGCAGTTTATATTTGCTAGCGGGAGGTTCGACAGCCAGCACAGATACGCAGTATTTT. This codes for CASSLYLLAGGSTASTDTQYF.

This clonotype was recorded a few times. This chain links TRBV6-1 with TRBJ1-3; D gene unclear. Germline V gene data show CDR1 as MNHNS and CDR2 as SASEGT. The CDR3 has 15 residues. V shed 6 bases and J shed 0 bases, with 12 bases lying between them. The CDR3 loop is CASRLIASSGNTIYF. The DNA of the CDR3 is TGTGCCAGCAGGCTGATCGCGAGCTCTGGAAACACCATATATTTT.

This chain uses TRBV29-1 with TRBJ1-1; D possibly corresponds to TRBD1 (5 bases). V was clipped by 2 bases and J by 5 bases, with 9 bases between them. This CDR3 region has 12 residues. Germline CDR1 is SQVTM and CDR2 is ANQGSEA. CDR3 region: CSVEPGRTEAFF. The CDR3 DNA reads TGCAGCGTTGAACCAGGGAGAACTGAAGCTTTCTTT.

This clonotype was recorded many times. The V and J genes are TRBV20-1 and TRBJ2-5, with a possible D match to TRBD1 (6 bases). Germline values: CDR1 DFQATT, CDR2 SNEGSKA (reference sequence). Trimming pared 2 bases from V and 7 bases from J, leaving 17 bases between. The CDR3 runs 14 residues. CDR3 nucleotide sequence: TGCAGTGCTAGACCCCTGGACAGTATATCGACCCAGTACTTC. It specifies CSARPLDSISTQYF.

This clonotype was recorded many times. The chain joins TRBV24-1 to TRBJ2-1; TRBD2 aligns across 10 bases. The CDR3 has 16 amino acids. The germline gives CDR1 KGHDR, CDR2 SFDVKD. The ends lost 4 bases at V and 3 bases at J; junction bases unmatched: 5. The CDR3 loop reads CATSDKTSGVYNEQFF. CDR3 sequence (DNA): TGTGCCACCAGTGACAAAACTAGCGGGGTCTACAATGAGCAGTTCTTC.

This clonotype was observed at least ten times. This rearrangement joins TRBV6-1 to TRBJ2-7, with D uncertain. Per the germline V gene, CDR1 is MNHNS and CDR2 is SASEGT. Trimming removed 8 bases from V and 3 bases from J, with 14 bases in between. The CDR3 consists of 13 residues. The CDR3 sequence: CASGLGRVYEQYF. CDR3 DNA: TGTGCCAGCGGTCTAGGGCGAGTCTACGAGCAGTACTTC.

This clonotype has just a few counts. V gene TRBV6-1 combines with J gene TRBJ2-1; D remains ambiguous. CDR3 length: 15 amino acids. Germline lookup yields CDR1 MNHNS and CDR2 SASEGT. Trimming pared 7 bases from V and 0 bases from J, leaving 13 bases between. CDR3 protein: CASILTGRSYNEQFF. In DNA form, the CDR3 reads TGTGCCAGCATCCTCACGGGTCGCTCCTACAATGAGCAGTTCTTC.

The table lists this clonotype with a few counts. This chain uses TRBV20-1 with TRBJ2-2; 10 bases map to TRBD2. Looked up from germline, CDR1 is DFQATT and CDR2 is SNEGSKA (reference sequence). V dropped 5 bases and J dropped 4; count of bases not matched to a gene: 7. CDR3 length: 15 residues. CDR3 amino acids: CSALSSGRTTGELFF. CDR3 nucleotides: TGCAGTGCTCTAAGTAGCGGGAGGACCACCGGGGAGCTGTTTTTT.

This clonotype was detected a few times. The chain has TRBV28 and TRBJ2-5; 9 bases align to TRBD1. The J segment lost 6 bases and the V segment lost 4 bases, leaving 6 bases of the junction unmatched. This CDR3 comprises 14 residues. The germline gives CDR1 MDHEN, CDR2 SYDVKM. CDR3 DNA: TGTGCCAGCAGTTCACCGGGACAGGGAAAGACCCAGTACTTC. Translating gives CASSSPGQGKTQYF.

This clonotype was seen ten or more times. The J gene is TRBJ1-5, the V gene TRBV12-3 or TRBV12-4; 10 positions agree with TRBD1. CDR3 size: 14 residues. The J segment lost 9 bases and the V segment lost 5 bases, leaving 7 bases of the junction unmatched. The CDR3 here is CASSAGTGEGPQHF. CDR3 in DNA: TGTGCCAGCAGTGCCGGGACAGGGGAAGGGCCCCAGCATTTT.

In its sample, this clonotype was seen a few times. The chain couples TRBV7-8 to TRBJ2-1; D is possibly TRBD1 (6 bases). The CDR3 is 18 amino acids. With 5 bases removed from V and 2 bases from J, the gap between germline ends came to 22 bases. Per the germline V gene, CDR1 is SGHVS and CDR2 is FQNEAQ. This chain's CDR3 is CASSPSTTGIFTYNEQFF. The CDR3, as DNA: TGTGCCAGCAGCCCATCTACAACAGGGATTTTTACCTACAATGAGCAGTTCTTC. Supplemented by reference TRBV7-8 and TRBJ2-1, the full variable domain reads GAGVSQSPRYKVAKRGQDVALRCDPISGHVSLFWYQQALGQGPEFLTYFQNEAQLDKSGLPSDRFFAERPEGSVSTLKIQRTQQEDSAVYLCASSPSTTGIFTYNEQFFGPGTRLTVL.

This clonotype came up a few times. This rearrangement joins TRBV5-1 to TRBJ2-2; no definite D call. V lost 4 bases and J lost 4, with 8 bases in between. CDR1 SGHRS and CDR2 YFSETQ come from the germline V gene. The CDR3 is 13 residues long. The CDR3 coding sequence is TGCGCCAGCAGCAAGGACGCCACCGGGGAGCTGTTTTTT. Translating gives CASSKDATGELFF.

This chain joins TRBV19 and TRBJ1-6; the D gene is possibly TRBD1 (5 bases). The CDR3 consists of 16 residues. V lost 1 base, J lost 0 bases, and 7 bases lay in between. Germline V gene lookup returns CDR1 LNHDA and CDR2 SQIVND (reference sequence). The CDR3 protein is CASSIAGRSYNSPLHF. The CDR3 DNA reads TGTGCCAGTAGTATAGCGGGACGCTCCTATAATTCACCCCTCCACTTT.

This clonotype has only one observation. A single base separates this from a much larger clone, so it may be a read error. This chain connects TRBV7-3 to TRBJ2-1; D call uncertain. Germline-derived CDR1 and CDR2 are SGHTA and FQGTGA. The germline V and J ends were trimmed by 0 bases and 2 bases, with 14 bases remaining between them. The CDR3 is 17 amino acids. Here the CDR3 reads CASSLTFGERAYNEQFF. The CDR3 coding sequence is TGTGCCAGCAGCTTAACTTTTGGCGAGAGAGCCTACAATGAGCAGTTCTTC.